This note documents a single TCR beta chain sequence. Its target is unknown. From germline, CDR1 is MGHRA and CDR2 YSYEKL. The CDR3 is 16 amino acids. Between the trimmed V and J ends, which lost 1 base and 1 base, there was a span of 11 bases. The record originates from a study of cytomegalovirus exposure and HLA in healthy donors. The overall study: Earlier work reported 100 million to 130 million unique TCR beta sequences from 150 million to 200 million T cells. Study-wide findings and caveats: In vitro testing confirmed a few CMV-associated chains as specific for CMV antigens. An observed cluster of highly shared sequence variants was recorded as a likely sequencing artifact.

The PCR employed 60 Vbeta primers together with 13 Jbeta primers. Measured with immunoSEQ multiplex PCR; TCRdb has only the in-frame clones, and not every one. Here the sample spans roughly 120,000 clones, roughly 68% being singletons. The receptor's source is a woman in her forties or fifties in good health and CMV-seropositive. V is TRBV4-1 and J is TRBJ1-5, with D perhaps matching TRBD1 (6 bases). The material sequenced was PBMCs. Here the CDR3 DNA reads TGCGCCAGCAGCCAAGGTGGGACACAAAGCAATCAGCCCCAGCATTTT. It encodes CASSQGGTQSNQPQHF.